This record looks at one T cell receptor (beta chain) sequence and its context. Its target is unknown. CDR3 size: 14 residues. Germline assignment: CDR1 SGDLS and CDR2 YYNGEE. V was clipped by 4 bases and J by 5 bases, with 15 bases between them. This record comes from a study of lymphopenia after photon versus proton radiotherapy. Study conclusions and caveats: Authors raise, but do not show, better survival with proton therapy. In patients who died, overall survival fell as post-nadir TCR diversity dropped more.

Profiled with immunoSEQ multiplex PCR; TCRdb holds only in-frame clones, not every one. The sample consists of about 33,000 clones, roughly nine tenths of them appearing once. Material: peripheral blood, obtained from a patient treated with photon-based radiotherapy. This sequence joins TRBV9 and TRBJ1-1; a weak D match, TRBD1 (5 bases). The source is a woman between 45 and 65 years old with pancreatic cancer. CDR3 sequence: CASSSGGEVTEAFF. CDR3 bases: TGTGCCAGCAGCTCTGGAGGGGAGGTAACTGAAGCTTTCTTT.